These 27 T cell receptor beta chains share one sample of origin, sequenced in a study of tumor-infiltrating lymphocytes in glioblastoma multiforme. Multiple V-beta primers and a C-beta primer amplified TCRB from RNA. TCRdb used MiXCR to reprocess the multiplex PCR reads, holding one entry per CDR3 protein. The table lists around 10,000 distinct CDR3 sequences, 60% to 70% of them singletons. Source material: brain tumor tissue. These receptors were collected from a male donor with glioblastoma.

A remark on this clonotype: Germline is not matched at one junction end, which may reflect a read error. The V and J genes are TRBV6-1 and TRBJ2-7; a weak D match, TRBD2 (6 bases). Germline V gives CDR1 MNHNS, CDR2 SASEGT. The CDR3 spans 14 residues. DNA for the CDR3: TGTGCCAGCCGTGGCCGGGACTCCCCATGGGAGCAGAACTTC. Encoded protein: CASRGRDSPWEQNF.

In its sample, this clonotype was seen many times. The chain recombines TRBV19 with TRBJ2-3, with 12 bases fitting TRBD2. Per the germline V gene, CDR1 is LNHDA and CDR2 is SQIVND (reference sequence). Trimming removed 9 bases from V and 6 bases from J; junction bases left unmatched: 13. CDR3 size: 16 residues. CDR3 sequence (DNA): TGTGCCAGCAGCCCGACTAGCGGGAGAGGTCGGGATACGCAGTATTTT. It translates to CASSPTSGRGRDTQYF.

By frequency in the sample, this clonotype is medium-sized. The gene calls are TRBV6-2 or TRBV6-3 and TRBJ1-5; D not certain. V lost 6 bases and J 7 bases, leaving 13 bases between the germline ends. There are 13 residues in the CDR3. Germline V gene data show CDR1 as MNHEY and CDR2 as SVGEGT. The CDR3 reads CASRLGSGQPQHF. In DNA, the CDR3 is TGTGCCAGCAGATTAGGGTCGGGGCAGCCCCAGCATTTT.

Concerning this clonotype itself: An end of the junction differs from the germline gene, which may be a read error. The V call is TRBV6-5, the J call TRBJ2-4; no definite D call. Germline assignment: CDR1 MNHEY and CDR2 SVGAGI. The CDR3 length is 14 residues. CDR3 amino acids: CASSSDTAQNNQYF. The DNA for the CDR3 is TGTGCCAGCAGTAGTGACACAGCCCAAAACAATCAGTACTTC.

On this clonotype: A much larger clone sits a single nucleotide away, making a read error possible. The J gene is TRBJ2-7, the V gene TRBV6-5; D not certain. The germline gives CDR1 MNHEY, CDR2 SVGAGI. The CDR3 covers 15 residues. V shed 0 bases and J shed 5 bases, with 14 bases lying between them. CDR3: CASSYSSHQRHEQYF. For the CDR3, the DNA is TGTGCCAGCAGTTACTCTTCACACCAACGACACGAGCAGTACTTC.

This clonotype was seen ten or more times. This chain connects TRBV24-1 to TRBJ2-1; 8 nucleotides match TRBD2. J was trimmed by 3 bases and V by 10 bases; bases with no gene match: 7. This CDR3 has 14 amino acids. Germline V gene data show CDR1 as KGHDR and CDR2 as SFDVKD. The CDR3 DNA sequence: TGTGCCACGAAAAGCGGGAGCATCTACAATGAGCAGTTCTTC. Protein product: CATKSGSIYNEQFF.

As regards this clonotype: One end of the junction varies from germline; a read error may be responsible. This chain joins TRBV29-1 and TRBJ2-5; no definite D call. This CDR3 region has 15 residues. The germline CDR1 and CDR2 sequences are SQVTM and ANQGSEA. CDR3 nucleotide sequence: TGCAGCGTTGAAGAGCATAGCCGCCACCAAGAGACCCACTACTTC. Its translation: CSVEEHSRHQETHYF.

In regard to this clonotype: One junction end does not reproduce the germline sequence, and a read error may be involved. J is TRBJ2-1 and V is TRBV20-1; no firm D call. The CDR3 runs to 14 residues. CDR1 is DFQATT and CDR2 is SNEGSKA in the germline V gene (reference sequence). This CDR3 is CRARDASGPSEQFF. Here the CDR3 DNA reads TGCAGGGCTAGAGATGCTAGTGGTCCCAGTGAGCAATTCTTC.

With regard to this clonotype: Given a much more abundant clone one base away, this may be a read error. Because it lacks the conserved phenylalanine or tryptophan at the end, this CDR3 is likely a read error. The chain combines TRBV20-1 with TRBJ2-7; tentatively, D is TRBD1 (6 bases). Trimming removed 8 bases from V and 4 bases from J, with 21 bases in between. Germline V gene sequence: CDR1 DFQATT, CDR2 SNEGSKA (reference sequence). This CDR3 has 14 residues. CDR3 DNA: TGCAGTACTTCTATACAGGGTAGCAGGTACGAGCAGTACTCC. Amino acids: CSTSIQGSRYEQYS.

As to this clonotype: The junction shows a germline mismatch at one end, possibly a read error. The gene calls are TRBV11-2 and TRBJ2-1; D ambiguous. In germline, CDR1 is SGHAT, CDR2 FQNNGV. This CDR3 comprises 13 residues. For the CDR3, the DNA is TGTGCCAGCAGCTTGGATAGGCGGAATGAGCAATTCTTC. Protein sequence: CASSLDRRNEQFF.

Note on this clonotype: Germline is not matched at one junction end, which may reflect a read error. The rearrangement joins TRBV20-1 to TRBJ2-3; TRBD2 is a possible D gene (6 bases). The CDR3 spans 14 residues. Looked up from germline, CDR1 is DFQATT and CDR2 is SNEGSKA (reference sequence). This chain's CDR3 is CSASLYTSTGTQYF. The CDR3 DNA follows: TGCAGTGCTAGCTTGTACACTAGCACAGGTACGCAGTATTTT.

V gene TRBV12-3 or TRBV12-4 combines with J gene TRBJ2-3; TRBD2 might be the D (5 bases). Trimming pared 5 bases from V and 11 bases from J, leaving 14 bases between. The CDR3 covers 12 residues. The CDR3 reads CASSPLVVMQYF. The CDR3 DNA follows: TGTGCCAGCAGTCCACTAGTGGTTATGCAGTATTTT.

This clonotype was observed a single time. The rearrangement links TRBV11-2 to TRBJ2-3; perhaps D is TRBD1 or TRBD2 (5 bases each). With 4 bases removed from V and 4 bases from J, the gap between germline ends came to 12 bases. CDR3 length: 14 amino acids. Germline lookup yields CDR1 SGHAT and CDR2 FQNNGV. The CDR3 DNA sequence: TGTGCCAGCAGCTCATGGGACCGGGCAGATACGCAGTATTTT. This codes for CASSSWDRADTQYF.

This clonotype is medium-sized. Here the CDR3 DNA reads TGCAGTGCTAGAGCCTCCGGGACTACCAACAATGAGCAGTTCTTC. It codes for CSARASGTTNNEQFF. The rearrangement links TRBV20-1 to TRBJ2-1, with TRBD2 matching 7 bases. Trimming cost V 1 base and J 5 bases; bases outside gene matches: 8. The CDR3 loop spans 15 amino acids. CDR1 and CDR2 from the germline V gene are DFQATT and SNEGSKA (reference sequence).

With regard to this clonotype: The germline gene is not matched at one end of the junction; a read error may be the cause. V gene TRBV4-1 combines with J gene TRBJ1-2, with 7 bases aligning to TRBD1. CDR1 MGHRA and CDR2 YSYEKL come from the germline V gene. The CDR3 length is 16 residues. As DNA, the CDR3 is TGCGCCAACAGCCAAGATCGATACAGGGGACACTATGACTACACCTTC. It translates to CANSQDRYRGHYDYTF.

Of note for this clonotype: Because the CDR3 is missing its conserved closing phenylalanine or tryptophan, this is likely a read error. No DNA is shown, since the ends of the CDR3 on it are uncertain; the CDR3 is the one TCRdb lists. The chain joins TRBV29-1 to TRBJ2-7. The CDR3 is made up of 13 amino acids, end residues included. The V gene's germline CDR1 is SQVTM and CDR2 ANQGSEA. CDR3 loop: CSVETWSSYEQYY.

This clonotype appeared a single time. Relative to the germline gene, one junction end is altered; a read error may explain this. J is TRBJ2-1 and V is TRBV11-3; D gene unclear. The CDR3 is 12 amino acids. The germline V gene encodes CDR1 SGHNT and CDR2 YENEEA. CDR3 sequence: CARSLVPGGQFF. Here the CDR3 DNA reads TGTGCCAGAAGCTTAGTTCCCGGTGGGCAGTTCTTC. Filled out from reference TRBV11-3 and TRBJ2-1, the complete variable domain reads EAGVVQSPRYKIIEKKQPVAFWCNPISGHNTLYWYLQNLGQGPELLIRYENEEAVDDSQLPKDRFSAERLKGVDSTLKIQPAELGDSAVYLCARSLVPGGQFFGPGTRLTVL.

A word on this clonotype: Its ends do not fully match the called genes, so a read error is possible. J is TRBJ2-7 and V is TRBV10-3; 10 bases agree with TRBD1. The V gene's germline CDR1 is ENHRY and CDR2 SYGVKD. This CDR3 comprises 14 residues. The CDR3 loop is CAISKTGQGYEQYF. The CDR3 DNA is TGTGCCATCAGTAAGACGGGACAGGGGTACGAACAGTACTTC.

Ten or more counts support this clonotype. CDR3: CASRSSATDTQYF. Written as DNA, the CDR3 is TGTGCCAGTCGTTCTAGCGCGACAGATACGCAGTATTTT. This chain connects TRBV28 to TRBJ2-3, with a possible D match to TRBD2 (6 bases). Germline-derived CDR1 and CDR2 are MDHEN and SYDVKM. There are 13 residues in the CDR3. V was clipped by 9 bases and J by 3 bases, with 13 bases between them. Supplemented by reference TRBV28 and TRBJ2-3, the full variable domain reads DVKVTQSSRYLVKRTGEKVFLECVQDMDHENMFWYRQDPGLGLRLIYFSYDVKMKEKGDIPEGYSVSREKKERFSLILESASTNQTSMYLCASRSSATDTQYFGPGTRLTVL.

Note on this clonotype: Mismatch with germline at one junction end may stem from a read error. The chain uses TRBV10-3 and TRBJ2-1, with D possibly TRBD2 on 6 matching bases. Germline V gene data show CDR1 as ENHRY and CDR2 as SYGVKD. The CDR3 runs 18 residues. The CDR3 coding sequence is TGTGCCATCAGTGAGTCGATGATAGGGAGGCTGATCTACAATGAGAAGTTCTTC. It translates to CAISESMIGRLIYNEKFF.

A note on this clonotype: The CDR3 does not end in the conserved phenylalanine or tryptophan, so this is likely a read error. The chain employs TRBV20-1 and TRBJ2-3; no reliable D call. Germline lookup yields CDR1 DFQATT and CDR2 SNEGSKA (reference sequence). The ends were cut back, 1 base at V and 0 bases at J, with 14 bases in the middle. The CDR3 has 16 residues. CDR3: CSARGRVDTSTDTQYS. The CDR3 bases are TGCAGTGCTAGAGGTAGAGTAGACACTAGCACAGATACGCAGTATTCT.

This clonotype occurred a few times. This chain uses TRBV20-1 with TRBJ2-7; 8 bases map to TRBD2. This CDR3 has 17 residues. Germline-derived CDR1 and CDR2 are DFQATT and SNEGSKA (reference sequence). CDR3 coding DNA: TGCAATGCCCTGGGAAGAAGCGGCGGGCTAGCGGGTTACGAGCAGTACTTC. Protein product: CNALGRSGGLAGYEQYF.

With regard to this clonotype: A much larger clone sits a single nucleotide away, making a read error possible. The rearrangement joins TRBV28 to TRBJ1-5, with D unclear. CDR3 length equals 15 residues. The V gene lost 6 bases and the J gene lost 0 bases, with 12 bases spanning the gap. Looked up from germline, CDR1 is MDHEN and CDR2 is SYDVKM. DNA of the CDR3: TGTGCCAGCAGCCACGGAACAGTTAGCAATCAGCCCCAGCATTTT. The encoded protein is CASSHGTVSNQPQHF.

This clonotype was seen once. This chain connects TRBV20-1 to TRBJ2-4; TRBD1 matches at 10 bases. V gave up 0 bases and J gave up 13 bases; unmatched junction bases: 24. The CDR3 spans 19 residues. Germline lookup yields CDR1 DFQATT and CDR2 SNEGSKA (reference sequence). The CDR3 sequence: CSARDPDRGIRKAQNTQYF. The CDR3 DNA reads TGCAGTGCTAGAGACCCGGACAGGGGGATTCGGAAAGCCCAAAACACACAGTACTTC.

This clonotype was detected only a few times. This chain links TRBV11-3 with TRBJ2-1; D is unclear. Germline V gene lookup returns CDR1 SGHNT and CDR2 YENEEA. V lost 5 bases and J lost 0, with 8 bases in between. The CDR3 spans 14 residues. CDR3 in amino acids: CASSPRNSYNEQFF. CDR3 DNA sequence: TGTGCCAGCAGCCCCCGTAACTCCTACAATGAGCAGTTCTTC.

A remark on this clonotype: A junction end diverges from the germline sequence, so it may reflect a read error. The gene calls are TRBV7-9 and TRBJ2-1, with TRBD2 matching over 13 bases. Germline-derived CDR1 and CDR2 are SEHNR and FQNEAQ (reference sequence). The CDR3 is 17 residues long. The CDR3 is CACRSTSGRTLYNEQFF. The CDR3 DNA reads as TGTGCCTGCAGGTCGACTAGCGGGAGGACACTTTACAATGAGCAGTTTTTC. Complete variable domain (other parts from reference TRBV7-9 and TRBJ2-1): DTGVSQNPRHKITKRGQNVTFRCDPISEHNRLYWYRQTLGQGPEFLTYFQNEAQLEKSRLLSDRFSAERPKGSFSTLEIQRTEQGDSAMYLCACRSTSGRTLYNEQFFGPGTRLTVL.

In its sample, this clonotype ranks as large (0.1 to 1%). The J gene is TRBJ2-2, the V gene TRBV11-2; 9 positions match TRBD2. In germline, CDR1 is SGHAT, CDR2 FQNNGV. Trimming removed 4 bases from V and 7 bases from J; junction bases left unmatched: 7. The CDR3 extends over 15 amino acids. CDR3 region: CASSSIAGAGGELFF. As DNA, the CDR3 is TGTGCCAGCAGCTCGATAGCGGGAGCGGGCGGGGAGCTGTTTTTT.